This passage covers 27 T cell receptor beta chains from one sample sequenced in a study of T cell changes during pregnancy in multiple sclerosis. Measured with immunoSEQ multiplex PCR; TCRdb has only the in-frame clones, and not every one. The data contain tens of thousands of clones, about 90% of them seen just once; the ten biggest clones take up approximately 0.6%. Here the sequenced sample was CD4+ T cells from peripheral blood mononuclear cells, taken after pregnancy. The receptors were gathered from a female donor with multiple sclerosis, enrolled in a pregnancy study.

This rearrangement joins TRBV30 to TRBJ1-4; possible D gene TRBD1, 6 bases. With 8 bases removed from V and 0 bases from J, the gap between germline ends came to 13 bases. CDR1 is GTSNPN, CDR2 SVGIG, per germline (reference sequence). The CDR3 length is 14 residues. CDR3 in amino acids: CARGQFATNEKLFF. The CDR3 bases are TGTGCCCGTGGACAGTTTGCAACTAATGAAAAACTGTTTTTT.

J is TRBJ2-1 and V is TRBV7-2; D is undetermined. The CDR3 is 16 residues long. Trimming shortened V by 1 base and J by 7 bases, and 17 bases separated the two germline ends. The germline CDR1 and CDR2 sequences are SGHTA and FQGNSA. The CDR3 loop is CASSLGLRRARNEQFF. In DNA form, the CDR3 reads TGTGCCAGCAGCTTAGGTTTGCGAAGAGCGAGGAATGAGCAGTTCTTC.

V and J are TRBV5-1 and TRBJ1-3, with TRBD1 matching over 10 bases. The CDR3 is 17 amino acids. Looked up from germline, CDR1 is SGHRS and CDR2 is YFSETQ. V shed 7 bases and J 4 bases; nucleotides not matched to a gene: 14. DNA for the CDR3: TGCGCCAGCGCATTAAGACAGGGGGCCCTTCCAGGAAACACCATATATTTT. This codes for CASALRQGALPGNTIYF.

The V gene is TRBV30, the J gene TRBJ1-1; D is unclear. The CDR3 runs to 16 residues. V was trimmed by 7 bases and J by 4 bases, leaving 25 bases between them. Germline-derived CDR1 and CDR2 are GTSNPN and SVGIG (reference sequence). CDR3 in amino acids: CASPRPMTSPGTEAFF. CDR3 nucleotides: TGTGCCTCCCCAAGACCCATGACTTCACCCGGCACTGAAGCTTTCTTT.

The chain carries TRBV9 and TRBJ2-3, with D perhaps matching TRBD2 (7 bases). Germline V CDR1 and CDR2: SGDLS, YYNGEE. This CDR3 comprises 16 residues. The ends were cut back, 0 bases at V and 2 bases at J, with 13 bases in the middle. The CDR3 nucleotides read TGTGCCAGCAGCGTAGGGGGGGGCCCGCTCACAGATACGCAGTATTTT. Protein: CASSVGGGPLTDTQYF.

The J gene is TRBJ2-3, the V gene TRBV7-3; 14 bases map to TRBD2. The germline gives CDR1 SGHTA, CDR2 FQGTGA. J lost 6 bases, V lost 5 bases, and 7 bases had no gene match. The CDR3 consists of 16 residues. The CDR3 DNA sequence: TGTGCCAGCAGCCTGGGACTAGCGGGGGCCGGGGATACGCAGTATTTT. Translating it yields CASSLGLAGAGDTQYF.

This clone was found once. The chain employs TRBV7-9 and TRBJ1-4, with D perhaps TRBD1 (6 bases). Trimming took off 2 bases at V and 3 bases at J, with 7 bases between the two ends. The germline V gene has CDR1 SEHNR and CDR2 FQNEAQ (reference sequence). The length of the CDR3 is 14 residues. CDR3 region: CASSLQGSNEKLFF. The CDR3 DNA reads as TGTGCCAGCAGCTTACAGGGGTCTAATGAAAAACTGTTTTTT.

CDR3 bases: TGTGCCAGCTCACCGAGGGGACAGGGGGCGAACACCGGGGAGCTGTTTTTT. Protein sequence: CASSPRGQGANTGELFF. The rearrangement joins TRBV18 to TRBJ2-2; TRBD1 matches at 11 bases. CDR1 is KGHSH, CDR2 LQKENI, per germline. With 3 bases clipped from V and 0 bases from J, the junction kept 3 bases outside the gene matches. CDR3 size: 17 residues.

The chain links TRBV6-4 to TRBJ1-1; D might be TRBD1 (6 bases). Per the germline V gene, CDR1 is MRHNA and CDR2 is SNTAGT. V was pared by 3 bases and J by 4 bases, with 9 bases between. CDR3 length: 13 residues. In DNA, the CDR3 is TGTGCCAGCAGTGATAGAGGGGGCACTGAAGCTTTCTTT. This sequence encodes CASSDRGGTEAFF.

This chain connects TRBV7-6 to TRBJ1-1; 7 positions match TRBD1. Losses at the gene ends were 1 base for V and 1 base for J; bases not matched to a gene: 0. The CDR3 is made up of 14 amino acids. Germline V gives CDR1 SGHVS, CDR2 FNYEAQ. In DNA form, the CDR3 reads TGTGCCAGCAGCTTAGGACAGGGGAACACTGAAGCTTTCTTT. Translated: CASSLGQGNTEAFF. The variable domain in full, completed from reference TRBV7-6 and TRBJ1-1, reads GAGVSQSPRYKVTKRGQDVALRCDPISGHVSLYWYRQALGQGPEFLTYFNYEAQQDKSGLPNDRFSAERPEGSISTLTIQRTEQRDSAMYRCASSLGQGNTEAFFGQGTRLTVV.

The chain joins TRBV6-5 to TRBJ1-6; 7 bases fit TRBD1. Germline V CDR1 and CDR2: MNHEY, SVGAGI. The CDR3 sequence is 15 residues long. Trimming removed 7 bases from V and 7 bases from J; junction bases left unmatched: 10. The CDR3 reads CASNPRDRLNSPLHF. DNA for the CDR3: TGTGCCAGCAATCCCCGGGACAGACTAAATTCACCCCTCCACTTT.

The chain employs TRBV27 and TRBJ1-5; TRBD1 matches at 9 bases. The ends lost 4 bases at V and 6 bases at J; junction bases unmatched: 4. The CDR3 covers 14 residues. Per the germline V gene, CDR1 is MNHEY and CDR2 is SMNVEV (reference sequence). CDR3 sequence: CASSYRGPGQPQHF. CDR3 coding DNA: TGTGCCAGCAGTTACAGGGGGCCGGGTCAGCCCCAGCATTTT.

The chain links TRBV18 to TRBJ1-2; D perhaps matches TRBD1 (6 bases). V was trimmed by 6 bases and J by 6 bases, leaving 14 bases between them. The CDR3 is 13 amino acids. The germline gives CDR1 KGHSH, CDR2 LQKENI. CDR3 residues: CASSAQGFDGYTF. CDR3 DNA sequence: TGTGCCAGCTCCGCGCAGGGGTTTGATGGCTACACCTTC.

The chain employs TRBV5-4 and TRBJ2-1; 7 bases are a match to TRBD1. CDR1 SGHNT and CDR2 YYREEE come from the germline V gene (reference sequence). The CDR3 contains 16 residues. The ends lost 4 bases at V and 2 bases at J; junction bases unmatched: 9. The CDR3 region is CASSPNRGHTYNEQFF. The CDR3 DNA follows: TGTGCCAGCAGCCCCAACAGGGGCCACACCTACAATGAGCAGTTCTTC.

The chain is built from TRBV19 and TRBJ2-7; TRBD1 matches at 7 bases. This CDR3 is 16 amino acids long. Germline V gene sequence: CDR1 LNHDA, CDR2 SQIVND (reference sequence). The junction had 12 bases not matched to a gene; V was cut back by 5 bases and J by 2 bases. The CDR3 nucleotides read TGTGCCAGTAGTTCGGACAGGTCGGGTATGACCTACGAGCAGTACTTC. Translated: CASSSDRSGMTYEQYF. The entire variable domain, with the rest obtained from reference TRBV19 and TRBJ2-7, is as follows: DGGITQSPKYLFRKEGQNVTLSCEQNLNHDAMYWYRQDPGQGLRLIYYSQIVNDFQKGDIAEGYSVSREKKESFPLTVTSAQKNPTAFYLCASSSDRSGMTYEQYFGPGTRLTVT.

The J gene is TRBJ2-2, the V gene TRBV9, with 7 bases fitting TRBD1. The CDR3 totals 15 residues. The germline V gene has CDR1 SGDLS and CDR2 YYNGEE. Trimming took 6 bases from V and 1 from J; bases not matched to a gene: 6. The CDR3, as DNA: TGTGCCAGCACTTCCGGACAGGTGAACACCGGGGAGCTGTTTTTT. Protein sequence: CASTSGQVNTGELFF. The full variable domain, rest sourced from reference TRBV9 and TRBJ2-2, is DSGVTQTPKHLITATGQRVTLRCSPRSGDLSVYWYQQSLDQGLQFLIQYYNGEERAKGNILERFSAQQFPDLHSELNLSSLELGDSALYFCASTSGQVNTGELFFGEGSRLTVL.

The gene calls are TRBV29-1 and TRBJ2-7; TRBD1 aligns across 11 bases. Germline CDR1 reads SQVTM; CDR2 reads ANQGSEA. The length of the CDR3 is 14 residues. After removal of 6 bases from V and 3 bases from J, the junction contained 7 bases not matched to a gene. CDR3 in amino acids: CSVGTGGLGYEQYF. The CDR3 bases are TGCAGCGTGGGGACAGGGGGATTAGGCTACGAGCAGTACTTC.

The V gene is TRBV9, the J gene TRBJ2-7; TRBD1 matches 9 bases. CDR1 and CDR2 from the germline V gene are SGDLS and YYNGEE. V was clipped by 4 bases and J by 6 bases; unmatched bases: 5. CDR3 length: 13 residues. The CDR3, as DNA: TGTGCCAGCAGCCCCTCGACAGGGGGCGAGCAGTACTTC. Protein product: CASSPSTGGEQYF.

The chain recombines TRBV5-4 with TRBJ2-7; 7 bases align to TRBD1. V was clipped by 4 bases and J by 7 bases; unmatched bases: 11. Germline V gene lookup returns CDR1 SGHNT and CDR2 YYREEE (reference sequence). This CDR3 is 14 amino acids long. The CDR3 DNA reads TGTGCCAGCAGCCCTAGACAGGGCCTGAGGGAGCAGTACTTC. Protein: CASSPRQGLREQYF. The full variable domain, completed using reference TRBV5-4 and TRBJ2-7, is ETGVTQSPTHLIKTRGQQVTLRCSSQSGHNTVSWYQQALGQGPQFIFQYYREEENGRGNFPPRFSGLQFPNYSSELNVNALELDDSALYLCASSPRQGLREQYFGPGTRLTVT.

The chain uses TRBV5-4 and TRBJ2-7, with TRBD1 as a possible D gene (5 bases). Germline CDR1 reads SGHNT; CDR2 reads YYREEE (reference sequence). The V end was cut by 3 bases, the J end by 6 bases, with 19 bases between. The CDR3 has 15 amino acids. CDR3 DNA: TGTGCCAGCAGCTCAGGGTCTCCTTTTTCGGGCGAGCAGTACTTC. Protein: CASSSGSPFSGEQYF.

This clone was recorded once. The chain employs TRBV7-2 and TRBJ1-1; D may be TRBD1 (6 bases). CDR3 length equals 16 residues. The germline CDR1 and CDR2 sequences are SGHTA and FQGNSA. Trimming removed 2 bases from V and 0 bases from J, with 13 bases in between. CDR3 DNA sequence: TGTGCCAGCAGCTTACGGTCCGGACAGATGAACACTGAAGCTTTCTTT. Its translation is CASSLRSGQMNTEAFF.

This rearrangement joins TRBV19 to TRBJ2-1; unclear D gene. With 2 bases removed from V and 3 bases from J, the gap between germline ends came to 8 bases. This CDR3 has 14 amino acids. CDR1 and CDR2 from the germline V gene are LNHDA and SQIVND (reference sequence). The CDR3 region has the DNA TGTGCCAGTAGTATAAGCATTAACTACAATGAGCAGTTCTTC. Its protein product is CASSISINYNEQFF. Full variable domain (rest looked up from reference TRBV19 and TRBJ2-1): DGGITQSPKYLFRKEGQNVTLSCEQNLNHDAMYWYRQDPGQGLRLIYYSQIVNDFQKGDIAEGYSVSREKKESFPLTVTSAQKNPTAFYLCASSISINYNEQFFGPGTRLTVL.

The rearrangement links TRBV7-3 to TRBJ1-6; possible D gene TRBD1, 6 bases. Germline V gene data show CDR1 as SGHTA and CDR2 as FQGTGA. This CDR3 is 14 amino acids long. Trimming removed 3 bases at V and 10 bases at J, with 13 bases between. This chain's CDR3 is CASSLIGGQSPLHF. DNA of the CDR3: TGTGCCAGCAGCTTGATCGGGGGGCAATCACCCCTCCACTTT.

This clone appeared once. The V and J genes are TRBV4-2 and TRBJ1-2, with D possibly TRBD1 on 6 matching bases. Germline V gene data show CDR1 as LGHNA and CDR2 as YNFKEQ. The CDR3 has 16 residues. V lost 0 bases, J lost 4 bases, and 15 bases lay in between. CDR3 in amino acids: CASSQDSGDDGYGYTF. CDR3 sequence (DNA): TGTGCCAGCAGCCAAGATTCAGGGGATGATGGCTATGGCTACACCTTC.

The J gene is TRBJ1-2, the V gene TRBV19; tentative D call: TRBD1 (5 bases). Germline V gene data show CDR1 as LNHDA and CDR2 as SQIVND (reference sequence). CDR3 length: 13 residues. V was shortened by 5 bases and J by 7 bases, with 14 bases between the two germline ends. CDR3 nucleotides: TGTGCCAGTAGTTTTGGGGCTACAGGTGGCTACACCTTC. It is translated as CASSFGATGGYTF.

The chain uses TRBV27 and TRBJ1-6; 9 bases match TRBD1. The CDR3 consists of 15 residues. Germline CDR1 reads MNHEY; CDR2 reads SMNVEV (reference sequence). V gave up 6 bases and J gave up 8 bases; unmatched junction bases: 8. Here the CDR3 reads CASRDWDREDSPLHF. The CDR3 DNA sequence: TGTGCCAGCAGGGACTGGGACAGGGAGGATTCACCCCTCCACTTT.

The gene calls are TRBV5-6 and TRBJ2-1; D is uncertain. There are 14 residues in the CDR3. Trimming shortened V by 0 bases and J by 5 bases, and 9 bases separated the two germline ends. CDR1 and CDR2 (germline): SGHDT, YYEEEE. The CDR3 DNA follows: TGTGCCAGCAGCTTGGACATCGAGGACAATGAGCAGTTCTTC. Its protein product is CASSLDIEDNEQFF.